The 18 T cell receptor beta chains presented below share a single source sample, sequenced in a study of OX40 agonist ivuxolimab in advanced cancers. Assay used: immunoSEQ multiplex PCR; TCRdb lists only in-frame clones, some missing. The table shows some 30,000 clones, with about 93% occurring only once. Sequences were derived from CD4+ or CD8+ T cells sorted from blood, sampled in a trial of the OX40 agonist ivuxolimab. The receptor source for this set is an adult with an advanced solid tumor such as melanoma, head and neck, liver or kidney cancer.

This chain joins TRBV4-1 and TRBJ2-5; 8 positions match TRBD2. Germline CDR1 MGHRA, CDR2 YSYEKL. Trimming took 5 bases from V and 2 from J; bases not matched to a gene: 10. This CDR3 region has 16 residues. CDR3 sequence: CASSLPHSGEQETQYF. The CDR3 DNA follows: TGCGCCAGCAGCTTACCGCATAGCGGGGAACAAGAGACCCAGTACTTC.

This sequence joins TRBV9 and TRBJ1-2; D uncertain. The germline V gene has CDR1 SGDLS and CDR2 YYNGEE. V lost 3 bases and J 0 bases, leaving 12 bases between the germline ends. The CDR3 loop spans 15 amino acids. CDR3 in amino acids: CASSAGRLANYGYTF. The CDR3, as DNA: TGTGCCAGCAGCGCGGGGAGATTAGCTAACTATGGCTACACCTTC. The entire variable domain, with the rest obtained from reference TRBV9 and TRBJ1-2, is as follows: DSGVTQTPKHLITATGQRVTLRCSPRSGDLSVYWYQQSLDQGLQFLIQYYNGEERAKGNILERFSAQQFPDLHSELNLSSLELGDSALYFCASSAGRLANYGYTFGSGTRLTVV.

This chain uses TRBV11-1 with TRBJ1-2; 9 bases line up with TRBD1. Trimming at V came to 4 bases and at J to 4 bases, leaving 4 bases not matched to a gene. CDR1 is SGHAT, CDR2 FQDESV, per germline (reference sequence). The CDR3 consists of 14 residues. The CDR3 protein is CASSSGTGIYGYTF. CDR3 coding DNA: TGTGCCAGCAGCTCCGGGACAGGGATCTATGGCTACACCTTC.

This clone is a singleton in its sample. The gene calls are TRBV27 and TRBJ1-1, with a tentative D call TRBD1 (5 bases). Germline loops: CDR1 MNHEY, CDR2 SMNVEV (reference sequence). Trimming stripped 5 bases from V and 1 base from J, with 14 bases between. The CDR3 contains 15 residues. CDR3 amino acids: CASSSLQGRNTEAFF. CDR3 coding DNA: TGTGCCAGCAGTAGCCTCCAGGGACGGAACACTGAAGCTTTCTTT.

The chain links TRBV7-3 to TRBJ2-1; no reliable D call. Trimming took 0 bases from V and 6 from J, leaving 12 bases between them. The germline CDR1 and CDR2 sequences are SGHTA and FQGTGA. There are 15 residues in the CDR3. The CDR3 coding sequence is TGTGCCAGCAGCTTAACTCCCGTAAGCGCCAATGAGCAGTTCTTC. Encoded protein: CASSLTPVSANEQFF.

This clone was seen a single time. The chain couples TRBV6-1 to TRBJ1-1; D is uncertain. The CDR3 has 16 amino acids. V gave up 1 base and J gave up 7 bases, with 19 bases separating them. Germline CDR1 reads MNHNS; CDR2 reads SASEGT. The DNA for the CDR3 is TGTGCCAGCAGTGAAGGTCTCCCTGGTCCCGGGTATGAAGCTTTCTTT. This codes for CASSEGLPGPGYEAFF.

This clone has a single count. The V and J genes are TRBV7-9 and TRBJ2-7; tentatively, D is TRBD1 or TRBD2 (5 bases each). CDR1 and CDR2 from the germline V gene are SEHNR and FQNEAQ (reference sequence). The CDR3 consists of 16 residues. V lost 0 bases, J lost 2 bases, and 14 bases lay in between. The CDR3 coding sequence is TGTGCCAGCAGCTTAGCTGAGGGACCGAGAACCTACGAGCAGTACTTC. Its translation: CASSLAEGPRTYEQYF.

The chain carries TRBV25-1 and TRBJ1-1, with D uncertain. The CDR3 runs to 12 residues. Germline CDR1 MGHDK, CDR2 SYGVNS. Trimming took off 5 bases at V and 1 base at J, with 5 bases between the two ends. The CDR3 DNA reads as TGTGCCAGCAGTTGGGAGAACACTGAAGCTTTCTTT. Its protein is CASSWENTEAFF.

The chain combines TRBV7-3 with TRBJ2-1; TRBD2 aligns across 10 bases. There are 15 residues in the CDR3. Germline trimming cut 3 bases from V and 5 bases from J; bases unmatched to any gene: 4. Per germline, CDR1 SGHTA and CDR2 FQGTGA. The DNA of the CDR3 is TGTGCCAGCAGCTTGCTAGCGGGAGCGGACAATGAGCAGTTCTTC. The encoded protein is CASSLLAGADNEQFF.

The sample holds one count of this clone. The chain is built from TRBV2 and TRBJ2-3, with D unclear. This CDR3 comprises 16 residues. V lost 7 bases and J 5 bases, leaving 22 bases between the germline ends. CDR1 is SNHLY and CDR2 is FYNNEI in the germline V gene. DNA of the CDR3: TGTGCCAGCATCTCTACGACGGAGCGTTTCGGAGATACGCAGTATTTT. Translation: CASISTTERFGDTQYF.

The chain has TRBV6-1 and TRBJ2-7; D tentatively reads TRBD1 or TRBD2 (6 bases each). Looked up from germline, CDR1 is MNHNS and CDR2 is SASEGT. V was trimmed by 5 bases and J by 5 bases, leaving 16 bases between them. The CDR3 has 14 residues. The CDR3 DNA follows: TGTGCCAGCAGTTTGCAGGGGACTCAAGACGAGCAGTACTTC. Translated: CASSLQGTQDEQYF.

This clone has a single count. This chain uses TRBV4-1 with TRBJ1-2; the D is unclear. Germline lookup yields CDR1 MGHRA and CDR2 YSYEKL. This CDR3 has 14 residues. V dropped 0 bases and J dropped 6 bases, with 11 bases sitting between them. This CDR3 reads CASSQDMREDGYTF. In DNA form, the CDR3 reads TGCGCCAGCAGCCAAGATATGAGGGAAGATGGCTACACCTTC.

The V gene is TRBV9, the J gene TRBJ2-3; D is ambiguous. Germline-derived CDR1 and CDR2 are SGDLS and YYNGEE. V lost 3 bases, J lost 0 bases, and 14 bases lay in between. The CDR3 loop spans 16 amino acids. The CDR3 is CASSGRAPDSTDTQYF. The CDR3 DNA is TGTGCCAGCAGCGGCCGGGCCCCGGATAGCACAGATACGCAGTATTTT.

The rearrangement joins TRBV19 to TRBJ1-5; D call uncertain. V lost 6 bases and J lost 5, with 11 bases in between. This CDR3 region has 13 residues. CDR1 and CDR2 from the germline V gene are LNHDA and SQIVND (reference sequence). CDR3 amino acids: CASSPLSDQPQHF. Here the CDR3 DNA reads TGTGCCAGTAGCCCATTATCGGATCAGCCCCAGCATTTT.

This clone came up a few times. The chain couples TRBV4-1 to TRBJ1-6; D is unclear. The CDR3 consists of 16 residues. Germline V gene sequence: CDR1 MGHRA, CDR2 YSYEKL. Trimming took off 1 base at V and 10 bases at J, with 17 bases between the two ends. For the CDR3, the DNA is TGCGCCAGCAGCCAAGTACCGGACCCCCGGGAGTCACCCCTCCACTTT. Protein product: CASSQVPDPRESPLHF.

This chain links TRBV15 with TRBJ2-5; TRBD1 agrees at 7 bases. This CDR3 spans 14 amino acids. Germline CDR1 LNHNV, CDR2 YYDKDF (reference sequence). Trimming at V came to 4 bases and at J to 5 bases, leaving 7 bases not matched to a gene. This CDR3 is CATSTTTGLETQYF. The DNA of the CDR3 is TGTGCCACCAGCACTACGACAGGGTTGGAGACCCAGTACTTC.

The J gene is TRBJ2-3, the V gene TRBV6-4, with D possibly being TRBD1 (6 bases). Trimming took 3 bases from V and 4 from J, leaving 11 bases between them. The length of the CDR3 is 14 residues. Per germline, CDR1 MRHNA and CDR2 SNTAGT. This CDR3 is CASSEGAESDTQYF. The CDR3 DNA follows: TGTGCCAGCAGTGAGGGGGCTGAGTCAGATACGCAGTATTTT.

This clone was found a few times. This sequence joins TRBV27 and TRBJ1-4; D uncertain. In germline, CDR1 is MNHEY, CDR2 SMNVEV (reference sequence). With 6 bases removed from V and 8 bases from J, the gap between germline ends came to 10 bases. This CDR3 comprises 12 residues. The CDR3 coding sequence is TGTGCCAGCAGCCTAATCGGAGAAAAACTGTTTTTT. Protein product: CASSLIGEKLFF.